A single sample gave rise to the 25 T cell receptor beta chains below, sequenced in a study of blood T cell repertoires in COVID-19. Assay: immunoSEQ multiplex PCR; the TCRdb copy retains only in-frame clones and omits some. Seen here are 45,000 to 60,000 clones, roughly nine tenths observed once, and the top ten hold approximately 15%. Specimen: peripheral blood. These receptors were taken from a man aged 55 to 70 with active or convalescent COVID-19.

This clone was seen more than once but under ten times. The chain links TRBV19 to TRBJ2-1; D possibly corresponds to TRBD1 (5 bases). Germline CDR1 is LNHDA and CDR2 is SQIVND (reference sequence). V was cut by 3 bases and J by 10 bases, with 10 bases left in between. The CDR3 covers 12 residues. The DNA of the CDR3 is TGTGCCAGTAGTATCCAGGGCTCCGAGCAGTTCTTC. Protein: CASSIQGSEQFF.

The genes are TRBV29-1 and TRBJ1-1, with 7 bases identical to TRBD1. With V trimmed by 7 bases and J by 4 bases, 9 bases remained unmatched. Germline loops: CDR1 SQVTM, CDR2 ANQGSEA. The CDR3 is 13 amino acids. This chain's CDR3 is CSAADRVTTEAFF. DNA for the CDR3: TGCAGCGCTGCCGACAGGGTGACCACTGAAGCTTTCTTT.

CDR3 bases: TGCAGTGCTAGTACAGGGTCGAATCAGCCCCAGCATTTT. This codes for CSASTGSNQPQHF. J is TRBJ1-5 and V is TRBV20-1, with TRBD1 as a possible D gene (6 bases). Germline V gives CDR1 DFQATT, CDR2 SNEGSKA (reference sequence). The V end was cut by 3 bases, the J end by 4 bases, with 10 bases between. This CDR3 region has 13 residues.

The chain couples TRBV15 to TRBJ2-7, with a tentative D call TRBD1 (6 bases). Germline V lookup: CDR1 LNHNV, CDR2 YYDKDF (reference sequence). The CDR3 totals 15 residues. Trimming took 2 bases from V and 0 from J, leaving 11 bases between them. CDR3 in DNA: TGTGCCACCAGCAGATTGGGGGCCGACTCCTACGAGCAGTACTTC. It specifies CATSRLGADSYEQYF.

The J gene is TRBJ2-7, the V gene TRBV28; the D gene is possibly TRBD1 (5 bases). Germline lookup yields CDR1 MDHEN and CDR2 SYDVKM. Trimming cost V 6 bases and J 7 bases, with 13 bases left between them. There are 12 residues in the CDR3. CDR3 in amino acids: CASSLTRTEQYF. CDR3 in DNA: TGTGCCAGCAGCTTAACCCGGACAGAGCAGTACTTC.

The genes are TRBV12-2 and TRBJ1-5; the table's D gene call, TRBD1, was not cross checked with the DNA. TRBV12-2 is classified as a pseudogene. The CDR3 covers 17 residues. The DNA for the CDR3 is TGTGCAAGTCGCTTAGAAAAAGACAGGGGCGGCAATCAGCCCCAGCATTTT. This encodes CASRLEKDRGGNQPQHF.

This chain links TRBV5-1 with TRBJ2-1, with 7 bases matching TRBD1. The CDR3 spans 15 residues. Looked up from germline, CDR1 is SGHRS and CDR2 is YFSETQ. V trimming: 2 bases; J trimming: 0 bases; junction bases outside the gene matches: 2. The CDR3 here is CASSLTGDSYNEQFF. In DNA form, the CDR3 reads TGCGCCAGCAGCTTAACAGGGGACTCCTACAATGAGCAGTTCTTC. The full variable domain, in which reference TRBV5-1 and TRBJ2-1 provide the parts outside the CDR3, is KAGVTQTPRYLIKTRGQQVTLSCSPISGHRSVSWYQQTPGQGLQFLFEYFSETQRNKGNFPGRFSGRQFSNSRSEMNVSTLELGDSALYLCASSLTGDSYNEQFFGPGTRLTVL.

The chain is built from TRBV27 and TRBJ2-4; 10 bases map to TRBD1. Germline assignment: CDR1 MNHEY and CDR2 SMNVEV (reference sequence). V gave up 6 bases and J gave up 6 bases; unmatched junction bases: 2. The CDR3 extends over 13 amino acids. The CDR3: CASSDRGRNIQYF. CDR3 nucleotides: TGTGCCAGCAGCGACAGGGGGCGAAACATTCAGTACTTC.

The chain recombines TRBV5-6 with TRBJ2-3; 9 bases line up with TRBD1. The CDR3 spans 16 residues. Germline V gives CDR1 SGHDT, CDR2 YYEEEE. Trimming at V came to 0 bases and at J to 3 bases, leaving 5 bases not matched to a gene. CDR3: CASSLAGTGKTDTQYF. The CDR3 nucleotides read TGTGCCAGCAGCTTGGCCGGGACAGGGAAGACAGATACGCAGTATTTT.

V is TRBV9 and J is TRBJ2-1, with 7 positions matching TRBD2. There are 14 residues in the CDR3. J gave up 8 bases and V 7 bases, and 12 bases lay outside the gene matches. In germline, CDR1 is SGDLS, CDR2 YYNGEE. The CDR3 protein is CASSAGVNDYEQFF. CDR3 coding DNA: TGTGCCAGCTCGGCGGGGGTCAACGACTATGAGCAGTTCTTC.

This chain connects TRBV7-2 to TRBJ1-5; D possibly corresponds to TRBD1 (5 bases). Between the trimmed V and J ends, which lost 2 bases and 3 bases, there was a span of 11 bases. This CDR3 is built from 15 residues. Per the germline V gene, CDR1 is SGHTA and CDR2 is FQGNSA. The CDR3 bases are TGTGCCAGCAGCTTATTCCAAGGGGCCAATCAGCCCCAGCATTTT. Protein: CASSLFQGANQPQHF.

The chain links TRBV7-3 to TRBJ2-3; TRBD2 agrees at 15 bases. This CDR3 spans 19 amino acids. Germline-derived CDR1 and CDR2 are SGHTA and FQGTGA. V shed 4 bases and J 0 bases; nucleotides not matched to a gene: 8. The CDR3 nucleotides are TGTGCCAGCAGCTCGGGACTAGCGGGGGGCCTGGGGAGCACAGATACGCAGTATTTT. This encodes CASSSGLAGGLGSTDTQYF.

The rearrangement joins TRBV3-1 (or the pseudogene TRBV3-2) to TRBJ1-3, with D perhaps TRBD1 (5 bases). The CDR3 is 16 amino acids. The germline V gene encodes CDR1 LGHDT and CDR2 YNNKEL (reference sequence). V gave up 3 bases and J gave up 0 bases, with 12 bases separating them. The DNA for the CDR3 is TGTGCCAGCAGCCAGAGGAGGGGTGACTCTGGAAACACCATATATTTT. Amino acid sequence: CASSQRRGDSGNTIYF.

The chain employs TRBV3-1 (or the pseudogene TRBV3-2) and TRBJ1-2; 7 bases line up with TRBD1. Germline V gives CDR1 LGHDT, CDR2 YNNKEL (reference sequence). J lost 4 bases, V lost 0 bases, and 17 bases had no gene match. This CDR3 comprises 19 residues. The CDR3 DNA sequence: TGTGCCAGCAGCCAAGATCTTTTCAGGGGGTTGAATCCCCCCTATGGCTACACCTTC. It specifies CASSQDLFRGLNPPYGYTF.

This clone has just one count. The chain combines TRBV6-5 with TRBJ1-2; a weak D match, TRBD1 (5 bases). With 2 bases removed from V and 8 bases from J, the gap between germline ends came to 12 bases. There are 13 residues in the CDR3. Per germline, CDR1 MNHEY and CDR2 SVGAGI. The CDR3 bases are TGTGCCAGCAGTTACAGTGGGGCGCGGGGCTACACCTTC. This gives the protein CASSYSGARGYTF.

V and J are TRBV9 and TRBJ1-2; 8 bases are shared with TRBD1. Germline V gene data show CDR1 as SGDLS and CDR2 as YYNGEE. The CDR3 consists of 15 residues. The trim removed 3 bases at V and 2 bases at J, leaving 6 bases unmatched. The CDR3 bases are TGTGCCAGCAGCGCAGGACAGGGCGGCAACTATGGCTACACCTTC. Protein product: CASSAGQGGNYGYTF.

The rearrangement links TRBV30 to TRBJ1-5; TRBD1 might be the D (5 bases). This CDR3 spans 14 amino acids. The germline CDR1 and CDR2 sequences are GTSNPN and SVGIG (reference sequence). Trimming pared 1 base from V and 7 bases from J, leaving 14 bases between. The DNA of the CDR3 is TGTGCCTGGAGTGAATTGGGGGGAAACCAGCCCCAGCATTTT. The encoded protein is CAWSELGGNQPQHF.

This chain uses TRBV5-4 with TRBJ2-3, with 7 bases matching TRBD1. V lost 0 bases and J lost 4; bases outside the gene matches: 8. The germline V gene encodes CDR1 SGHNT and CDR2 YYREEE (reference sequence). CDR3 length: 16 residues. CDR3 DNA sequence: TGTGCCAGCAGCTTGGAGGGGGACAGTCATTCAGATACGCAGTATTTT. This translates into CASSLEGDSHSDTQYF.

This clone was counted between two and nine times. This sequence joins TRBV6-5 and TRBJ1-3, with no clear D. Germline V gives CDR1 MNHEY, CDR2 SVGAGI. V dropped 6 bases and J dropped 4 bases, with 13 bases sitting between them. This CDR3 region has 14 residues. The chain's CDR3 is CASRSLGSGNTIYF. DNA for the CDR3: TGTGCCAGCAGATCACTAGGGTCCGGAAACACCATATATTTT.

The V gene is TRBV2, the J gene TRBJ1-5; a weak D match, TRBD1 (6 bases). The germline V gene has CDR1 SNHLY and CDR2 FYNNEI. The V and J ends lost 6 bases and 0 bases respectively, with 15 bases between them. CDR3 length: 16 amino acids. CDR3: CASRVTGTYSNQPQHF. CDR3 coding DNA: TGTGCCAGCAGAGTAACAGGGACGTATAGCAATCAGCCCCAGCATTTT. The full variable domain, completed using reference TRBV2 and TRBJ1-5, is EPEVTQTPSHQVTQMGQEVILRCVPISNHLYFYWYRQILGQKVEFLVSFYNNEISEKSEIFDDQFSVERPDGSNFTLKIRSTKLEDSAMYFCASRVTGTYSNQPQHFGDGTRLSIL.

The chain is built from TRBV7-3 and TRBJ2-2; tentative D call: TRBD1 (6 bases). Per germline, CDR1 SGHTA and CDR2 FQGTGA. Trimming stripped 10 bases from V and 1 base from J, with 10 bases between. The CDR3 runs to 13 residues. Here the CDR3 DNA reads TGTGCCACCCAACAGGGGAACACCGGGGAGCTGTTTTTT. Its translation: CATQQGNTGELFF.

The sample holds one count of this clone. V and J are TRBV7-9 and TRBJ1-6, with 7 bases identical to TRBD1. This CDR3 has 15 residues. Trimming removed 8 bases from V and 2 bases from J; junction bases left unmatched: 6. The germline gives CDR1 SEHNR, CDR2 FQNEAQ (reference sequence). The chain's CDR3 is CASHRGGPYNSPLHF. CDR3 coding DNA: TGTGCCAGCCATAGAGGGGGCCCCTATAATTCACCCCTCCACTTT.

V gene TRBV5-1 combines with J gene TRBJ1-6; 9 bases are a match to TRBD1. In germline, CDR1 is SGHRS, CDR2 YFSETQ. The CDR3 consists of 16 residues. Trimming took 2 bases from V and 6 from J; bases not matched to a gene: 6. The CDR3 region has the DNA TGCGCCAGCAGCTTATATTCGACAGGGGGTAATTCACCCCTCCACTTT. Its translation is CASSLYSTGGNSPLHF.

With respect to this clone: A clone one base away is much larger, so this may be a read error. The chain recombines TRBV28 with TRBJ2-7; D perhaps matches TRBD2 (7 bases). Germline loops: CDR1 MDHEN, CDR2 SYDVKM. The V gene lost 6 bases and the J gene lost 4 bases, with 19 bases spanning the gap. This CDR3 is built from 15 residues. In nucleotides, the CDR3 is TGTGCCAGCAGGGGGGGCGGGGGCTTCCCTTACGAGCAGTACTTC. Translation: CASRGGGGFPYEQYF.

The chain links TRBV5-1 to TRBJ1-2; 7 bases match TRBD1. The V and J ends lost 0 bases and 2 bases, in that order; junction bases with no gene match: 4. Germline V lookup: CDR1 SGHRS, CDR2 YFSETQ. The length of the CDR3 is 15 residues. This CDR3 reads CASSLEQGTNYGYTF. CDR3 DNA sequence: TGCGCCAGCAGCTTGGAACAGGGGACCAACTATGGCTACACCTTC.